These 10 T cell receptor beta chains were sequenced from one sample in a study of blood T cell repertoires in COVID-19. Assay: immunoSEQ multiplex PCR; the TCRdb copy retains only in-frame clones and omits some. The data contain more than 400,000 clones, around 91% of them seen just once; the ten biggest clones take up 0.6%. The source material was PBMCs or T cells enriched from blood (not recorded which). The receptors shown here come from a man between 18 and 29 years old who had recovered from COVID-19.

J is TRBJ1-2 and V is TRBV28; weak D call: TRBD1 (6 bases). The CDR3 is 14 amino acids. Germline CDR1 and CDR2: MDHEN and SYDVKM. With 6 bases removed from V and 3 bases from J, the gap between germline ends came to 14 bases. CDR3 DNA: TGTGCCAGCAGATACGGGACACCGGACTATGGCTACACCTTC. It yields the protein CASRYGTPDYGYTF.

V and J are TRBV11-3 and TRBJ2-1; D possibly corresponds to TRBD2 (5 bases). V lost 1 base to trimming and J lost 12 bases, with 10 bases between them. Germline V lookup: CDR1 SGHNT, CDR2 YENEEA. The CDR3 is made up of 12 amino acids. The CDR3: CASSLATSTQFF. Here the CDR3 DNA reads TGTGCCAGCAGCTTAGCCACTAGTACGCAGTTCTTC.

The DNA for the CDR3 is TGTGCCAGCAGTGAACTCCCGACTAGCGGGGGTTTAGGGGAGCTGTTTTTT. It is translated as CASSELPTSGGLGELFF. The chain carries TRBV2 and TRBJ2-2, with 12 bases lining up with TRBD2. The junction had 9 bases not matched to a gene; V was cut back by 2 bases and J by 8 bases. Per germline, CDR1 SNHLY and CDR2 FYNNEI. CDR3 length equals 17 residues. The variable domain in full, with the rest retrieved from reference TRBV2 and TRBJ2-2, is EPEVTQTPSHQVTQMGQEVILRCVPISNHLYFYWYRQILGQKVEFLVSFYNNEISEKSEIFDDQFSVERPDGSNFTLKIRSTKLEDSAMYFCASSELPTSGGLGELFFGEGSRLTVL.

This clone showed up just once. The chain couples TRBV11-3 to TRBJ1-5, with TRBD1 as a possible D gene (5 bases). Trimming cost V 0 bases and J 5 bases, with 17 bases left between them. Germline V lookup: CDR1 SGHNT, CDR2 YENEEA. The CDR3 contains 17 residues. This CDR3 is CASSLDVPGDPHQPQHF. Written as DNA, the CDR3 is TGTGCCAGCAGCTTAGATGTTCCGGGGGATCCACATCAGCCCCAGCATTTT.

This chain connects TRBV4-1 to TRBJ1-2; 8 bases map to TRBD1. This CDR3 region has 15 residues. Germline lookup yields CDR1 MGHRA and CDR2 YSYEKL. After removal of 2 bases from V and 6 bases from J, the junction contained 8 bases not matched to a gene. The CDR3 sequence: CASSQHPTGDDGYTF. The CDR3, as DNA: TGCGCCAGCAGCCAACACCCGACAGGGGACGATGGCTACACCTTC.

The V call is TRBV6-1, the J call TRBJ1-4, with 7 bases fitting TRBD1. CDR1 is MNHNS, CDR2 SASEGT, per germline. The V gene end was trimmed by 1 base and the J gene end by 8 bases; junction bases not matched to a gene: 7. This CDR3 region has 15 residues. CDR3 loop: CASSEVGTADEKLFF. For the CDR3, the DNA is TGTGCCAGCAGTGAAGTGGGGACAGCGGACGAAAAACTGTTTTTT.

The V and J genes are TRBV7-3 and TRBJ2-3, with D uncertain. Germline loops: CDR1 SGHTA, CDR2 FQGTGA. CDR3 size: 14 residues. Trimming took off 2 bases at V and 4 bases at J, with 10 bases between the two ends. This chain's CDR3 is CASSLGLSADTQYF. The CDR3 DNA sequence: TGTGCCAGCAGCTTAGGTCTATCCGCAGATACGCAGTATTTT.

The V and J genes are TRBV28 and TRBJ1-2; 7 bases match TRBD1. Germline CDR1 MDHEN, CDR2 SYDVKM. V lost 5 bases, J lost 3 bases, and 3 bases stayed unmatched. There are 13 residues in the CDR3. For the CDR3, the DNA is TGTGCCAGCAGTCCAGGGGGGTACTATGGCTACACCTTC. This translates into CASSPGGYYGYTF.

CDR3 sequence reads: CASTQGWGNQPQHF. The CDR3 DNA reads as TGTGCCAGCACACAGGGGTGGGGCAATCAGCCCCAGCATTTT. The chain is built from TRBV28 and TRBJ1-5; 7 bases match TRBD1. The CDR3 has 14 residues. Trimming at V came to 7 bases and at J to 2 bases, leaving 5 bases not matched to a gene. CDR1 MDHEN and CDR2 SYDVKM come from the germline V gene.

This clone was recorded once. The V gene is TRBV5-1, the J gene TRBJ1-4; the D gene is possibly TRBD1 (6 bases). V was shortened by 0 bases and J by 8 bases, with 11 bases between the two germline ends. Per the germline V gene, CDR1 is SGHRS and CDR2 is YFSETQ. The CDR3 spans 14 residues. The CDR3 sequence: CASSLVGGSEKLFF. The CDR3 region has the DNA TGCGCCAGCAGCTTGGTAGGGGGAAGCGAAAAACTGTTTTTT.